These T cell receptor beta chains were read from a single sample in a study of T cells after yellow fever vaccination. TCRdb independently ran MiXCR on the 5' RACE reads; one entry per CDR3 protein. This sample has about 580,000 distinct CDR3 sequences; less than 20% occur once, and the top ten carry 15% to 20%. The sequencing used PBMCs, collected 4 to 6 days after the first yellow fever vaccination. The source of these receptors is a young man who received the YFV17D yellow fever vaccine. The conserved cysteine and the conserved F or W are not part of the CDR3 here. D genes are given only for firm matches.

v_call	d_call	j_call	cdr3_aa
TRBV27	TRBD2	TRBJ2-3	ASSHTLAGVRDTQY
TRBV12-3/TRBV12-4	-	TRBJ1-6	ASSFQEGNSPLH
TRBV20-1	TRBD2	TRBJ2-3	SAARWVAGEADTQY
TRBV6-4	TRBD2	TRBJ2-2	ASSDFSGADTGELF
TRBV5-1	-	TRBJ2-1	ATSSGTQNNEQF
TRBV5-5	-	TRBJ2-5	ASSNLGETQY
TRBV4-3	TRBD1	TRBJ2-7	ASSLSPGQGPYEQY
TRBV7-9	-	TRBJ1-2	ASSLNYGGIGYT
TRBV7-9	-	TRBJ2-1	AGAPTGSYNEQF
TRBV5-1	-	TRBJ2-6	ASSSSSGANVLT
TRBV5-1	TRBD2	TRBJ2-1	ASSHRLNAGVPYNEQF
TRBV5-1	TRBD1	TRBJ2-7	ASQGDTGSPYYEQY
TRBV20-1	-	TRBJ2-7	SASGLHYEQY
TRBV28	TRBD1	TRBJ2-1	ASSPWTGSYNEQF
TRBV5-1	TRBD1	TRBJ2-5	ASSPTGFDLETQY
TRBV11-2	-	TRBJ2-7	ASSLARYPNEQY
TRBV4-2	-	TRBJ1-1	ASSQDGLGSGNTEAF
TRBV27	TRBD1	TRBJ2-7	ASSPTGAYYEQY
TRBV25-1	-	TRBJ1-5	ASSFFKGQRGLQPQH
TRBV5-5	TRBD1	TRBJ1-2	ASSLAQGAGYGYT
TRBV6-1	TRBD2	TRBJ2-4	ASSPGLAGGYTNIQY
TRBV29-1	-	TRBJ2-2	SVASIVNTGELF
TRBV5-1	-	TRBJ1-2	ASSLDGRPGDGYT
TRBV5-1	-	TRBJ2-7	ASSLGGFSNSYEQY
TRBV28	-	TRBJ2-5	ASSLSARGRETQY
TRBV10-3	-	TRBJ2-3	AISESLGTTSTDTQY
TRBV12-3/TRBV12-4	-	TRBJ1-6	ASSLERGTYSPLH
TRBV6-5	TRBD1	TRBJ1-2	AGRDSTYGYT
TRBV10-3	TRBD1	TRBJ2-1	AISAGTGHSYNEQF
TRBV6-1	TRBD2	TRBJ2-2	ASSSGVDTGELF
TRBV7-8	TRBD2	TRBJ2-5	ASSPRLAGLVTQY
TRBV4-3	-	TRBJ2-1	ASSQDLGAPRDEQF
TRBV27	-	TRBJ1-6	ASSPSVRGGSPLH
TRBV6-5	-	TRBJ2-6	ASSYRPRGANVLT
TRBV6-5	-	TRBJ2-5	ASSQGLATPQY
TRBV10-3	TRBD1	TRBJ2-5	AISERQGQTQY
TRBV9	-	TRBJ2-3	ASSVGAAHTDTQY
TRBV5-1	TRBD1	TRBJ2-3	ASTPSTGNPLTDTQY
TRBV4-1	TRBD2	TRBJ2-1	ASSQDPAGGPHSNEQF
TRBV20-1	-	TRBJ1-5	SARGGWNQPQH
TRBV9	-	TRBJ2-3	ASSVEAGWSGRTDTQY
TRBV28	TRBD2	TRBJ2-3	ATSGGGTDTQY
TRBV5-1	TRBD1	TRBJ2-7	ASRLNTGGSYEQY
TRBV18	-	TRBJ1-1	ASSPVGATDDTEAF
TRBV6-5	-	TRBJ1-1	ASSFRVRTEAF
TRBV5-6	-	TRBJ2-5	ASSLNTPGPYGTQY
TRBV6-1	-	TRBJ1-5	ASSAAGHRQPQH
TRBV7-2	-	TRBJ1-2	ASSSSRQLDYGYT
TRBV12-3/TRBV12-4	-	TRBJ2-3	ASSMTAIDTQY
TRBV7-2	TRBD1	TRBJ1-2	ASSPTPGGDPHYGYT
TRBV6-2/TRBV6-3	-	TRBJ2-5	ASSVAGASETQY
TRBV28	-	TRBJ1-1	ASSRGREAF
TRBV7-2	TRBD1	TRBJ2-1	ASSLRRQGAWGEQF
TRBV6-2/TRBV6-3	TRBD2	TRBJ2-5	ASSYGRGIKETQY
TRBV27	TRBD1	TRBJ2-1	ASSLTTGTGGNEQF